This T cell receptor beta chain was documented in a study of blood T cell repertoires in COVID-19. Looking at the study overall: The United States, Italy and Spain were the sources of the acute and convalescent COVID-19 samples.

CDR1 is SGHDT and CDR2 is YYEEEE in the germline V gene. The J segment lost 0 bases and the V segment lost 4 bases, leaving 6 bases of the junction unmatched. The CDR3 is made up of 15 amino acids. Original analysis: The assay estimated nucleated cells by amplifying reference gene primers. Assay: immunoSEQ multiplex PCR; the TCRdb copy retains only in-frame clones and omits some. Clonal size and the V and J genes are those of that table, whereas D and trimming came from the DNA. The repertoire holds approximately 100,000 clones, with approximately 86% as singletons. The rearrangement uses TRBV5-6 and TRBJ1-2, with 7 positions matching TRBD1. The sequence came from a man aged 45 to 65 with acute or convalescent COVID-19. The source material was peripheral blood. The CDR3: CASSPGQRANYGYTF. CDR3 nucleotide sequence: TGTGCCAGCAGCCCGGGACAGAGAGCTAACTATGGCTACACCTTC.